This is a list of T cell receptor beta chains from one sample in a study of T cell responses to AZD1222 COVID-19 vaccine. Only in-frame clones appear in the TCRdb table, and some are missing; sequencing was by immunoSEQ multiplex PCR. The sample has 120,000 to 150,000 clones; approximately 91% are singletons. The material was peripheral blood, obtained 28 days after the second AZD1222 dose. Receptors were obtained from an adult who received the AZD1222 COVID-19 vaccine. The CDR3 runs from the conserved cysteine through the conserved F or W. A D gene is named only where the DNA matches it firmly. The size of a clone is reported for some rows only, either as once, few or many, or as a class for expanded clones.

j_gene	d_gene	v_gene	abundance	CDR3nt	CDR3aa
TRBJ1-5	NA	TRBV6-5	NA	TGTGCCAGCAGTTCGAGGGGGAGCAATCAGCCCCAGCATTTT	CASSSRGSNQPQHF
TRBJ1-5	NA	TRBV30	NA	TGTGCCTGGAGTAAAAAAGAAAAAAAACAGGCGGCATGGAGCAATCAGCCCCAGCATTTT	CAWSKKEKKQAAWSNQPQHF
TRBJ2-7	TRBD1	TRBV19	NA	TGTGCCAGTAGTATGAGTTGGACAGGAACCGACTCCTACGAGCAGTACTTC	CASSMSWTGTDSYEQYF
TRBJ2-7	TRBD1	TRBV14	once	TGTGCCAGCAGCCACGACAGGGGTTTCTACGAGCAGTACTTC	CASSHDRGFYEQYF
TRBJ1-1	TRBD1	TRBV5-1	NA	TGCGCCAGCAGCGGGGGACAGGGGGCCACTGAAGCTTTCTTT	CASSGGQGATEAFF
TRBJ1-2	TRBD1	TRBV6-5	NA	TGTGCCAGCAGTCTAGGGACAGGATATGGCTACACCTTC	CASSLGTGYGYTF
TRBJ1-1	NA	TRBV3-1/TRBV3-2	NA	TGTGCCAGCAGCCAGGGGGTGAACACTGAAGCTTTCTTT	CASSQGVNTEAFF
TRBJ2-5	NA	TRBV2	NA	TGTGCCAGCAGTGAATTCGATAGCCAAGAGACCCAGTACTTC	CASSEFDSQETQYF
TRBJ1-2	TRBD1	TRBV3-1/TRBV3-2	NA	TGTGCCAGCAGCCAAGTCTACAGGGGTCTGAACTATGGCTACACCTTC	CASSQVYRGLNYGYTF
TRBJ2-7	NA	TRBV5-1	NA	TGCGCCAGCAGCTTGGCGTCTGGAGGGGCCCTCTACGAGCAGTACTTC	CASSLASGGALYEQYF
TRBJ2-1	NA	TRBV20-1	NA	TGCAGTGCTCAAACCAGGGACGTTCAGTTCTTC	CSAQTRDVQFF
TRBJ2-1	NA	TRBV9	NA	TGTGCCAGCAGCGTAGATAGCTCCTACAATGAGCAGTTCTTC	CASSVDSSYNEQFF
TRBJ2-1	NA	TRBV2	NA	TGTGCCAGCAGTCTCCGCGAACCACTAGTCTCCTACAATGAGCAGTTCTTC	CASSLREPLVSYNEQFF
TRBJ1-4	NA	TRBV28	NA	TGTGCCAGCAGTATCCTAAGGGCGGGTGAAAAACTGTTTTTT	CASSILRAGEKLFF
TRBJ2-3	TRBD2	TRBV4-1	few	TGCGCCAGCAGCCAATTTCAAGCGGGGGATTCCACAGATACGCAGTATTTT	CASSQFQAGDSTDTQYF
TRBJ1-4	NA	TRBV5-1	NA	TGCGCCAGCAGCTTGGGGCCGGGTGGCCAGGAAAAACTGTTTTTT	CASSLGPGGQEKLFF
TRBJ2-7	NA	TRBV15	NA	TGTGCCACCAGCAGAGATAAAGAGGGGACCTACGAGCAGTACTTC	CATSRDKEGTYEQYF
TRBJ2-7	NA	TRBV27	once	TGTGCCAGCAGTTCTCGATCTAGCGTAAACTCCTACGAGCAGTACTTC	CASSSRSSVNSYEQYF
TRBJ1-1	TRBD1	TRBV20-1	NA	TGCAGTGCTACAGGGGGCACTGAAGCTTTCTTT	CSATGGTEAFF
TRBJ1-5	NA	TRBV19	NA	TGTGCCAGTAGTATAGATCGGGGACAGCCCCAGCATTTT	CASSIDRGQPQHF
TRBJ1-5	NA	TRBV6-5	NA	TGTGCCAGCAGGGCCGGGACAACGGGAGGGCCCCAGCATTTT	CASRAGTTGGPQHF
TRBJ1-5	NA	TRBV2	once	TGTGCCAGCAGAGAGACGGGAGGGAGAGAGCCCCAGCATTTT	CASRETGGREPQHF
TRBJ2-7	NA	TRBV2	NA	TGTGCCAGCAGCGACCGAAAGGGCCGACGCGGCGAGCAGTACTTC	CASSDRKGRRGEQYF
TRBJ1-2	NA	TRBV5-1	NA	TGCGCCAGCAGCTCAGCAACAGGGCCCTATGGCTACACCTTC	CASSSATGPYGYTF
TRBJ1-1	NA	TRBV24-1	NA	TGTGCCACCAGTGGCTTCACTGAAGCTTTCTTT	CATSGFTEAFF
TRBJ2-7	NA	TRBV11-3	NA	TGTGCCAGCAGCCCGCGGGACAAATCCTACGAGCAGTACTTC	CASSPRDKSYEQYF
TRBJ1-2	NA	TRBV19	NA	TGTGCCAGTAGTACATACAGGGAAACTAACTATGGCTACACCTTC	CASSTYRETNYGYTF
TRBJ2-7	NA	TRBV29-1	once	TGCAGCGTTGCCAGCGGGCCCTACGAGCAGTACTTC	CSVASGPYEQYF
TRBJ2-3	NA	TRBV9	NA	TGTGCCAGCAGCCAGACTGTTACTACAGATACGCAGTATTTT	CASSQTVTTDTQYF
TRBJ2-7	NA	TRBV19	NA	TGTGCCAGTAGTATGCTTCCAGGGCGTGCTACCTACGAGCAGTACTTC	CASSMLPGRATYEQYF
TRBJ1-1	NA	TRBV28	NA	TGTGCCAGCAGGACGGACACTGAAGCTTTCTTT	CASRTDTEAFF
TRBJ1-1	NA	TRBV25-1	NA	TGTGCCAGCAAGAGGTTGGGAGAAGCTTTCTTT	CASKRLGEAFF
TRBJ1-4	NA	TRBV6-6	NA	TGTGCCAGCAGTCGACAGTCAACTAATGAAAAACTGTTTTTT	CASSRQSTNEKLFF
TRBJ2-1	TRBD2	TRBV24-1	once	TGTGCCACCAGTGATACGGCTAGCGGGCGGAATGAGCAGTTCTTC	CATSDTASGRNEQFF
TRBJ1-1	NA	TRBV3-1/TRBV3-2	NA	TGTGCCAGCAGCCTATCCCCAGGGAATACTGAAGCTTTCTTT	CASSLSPGNTEAFF
TRBJ2-5	NA	TRBV10-3	NA	TGTGCCATCAGCTACCAGGGGGGAGAGACCCAGTACTTC	CAISYQGGETQYF
TRBJ1-1	NA	TRBV5-6	NA	TGTGCCAGCAGCACTTTGGGGGGAGGAACTGAAGCTTTCTTT	CASSTLGGGTEAFF
TRBJ2-7	NA	TRBV11-2	NA	TGTGCCAGCAGTTACGGGACTTTCTCCCCGGACGAGCAGTACTTC	CASSYGTFSPDEQYF
TRBJ2-1	TRBD1	TRBV9	NA	TGTGCCAGCAGCTTTTCGACAGGGCAAAATGAGCAGTTCTTC	CASSFSTGQNEQFF
TRBJ1-1	NA	TRBV5-4	NA	TGTGCCAGCAGCTTGGGGATCTCCTCCACTGAAGCTTTCTTT	CASSLGISSTEAFF
TRBJ1-2	NA	TRBV9	NA	TGTGCCAGCAGCGTAGGGGATTTGTACACCTTC	CASSVGDLYTF
TRBJ1-4	NA	TRBV7-3	few	TGTGCCAGCAGCTTATCGCAGGGAGGAAAACTGTTTTTT	CASSLSQGGKLFF